Shown below are 4 T cell receptor beta chains from a single sample sequenced in a study of cytomegalovirus exposure and HLA in healthy donors. The PCR ran on 60 Vbeta and 13 Jbeta primers. Repertoires were generated with immunoSEQ multiplex PCR, while TCRdb's copy carries only in-frame clones and drops some. This repertoire shows 180,000 or so clones, around 75% found once; its top ten account for less than 9.5%. What was sequenced was PBMCs. These receptors all come from a woman in her thirties or forties in good health and CMV-seropositive.

This clone was detected only a few times. The chain recombines TRBV27 with TRBJ2-3, with TRBD2 identical over 9 bases. The CDR3 contains 16 residues. Germline V gene lookup returns CDR1 MNHEY and CDR2 SMNVEV (reference sequence). Trimming took 6 bases from V and 4 from J; bases not matched to a gene: 11. The CDR3 reads CASSKGASGTSDTQYF. CDR3 nucleotides: TGTGCCAGCAGCAAGGGGGCTAGCGGGACCTCAGATACGCAGTATTTT.

J is TRBJ2-3 and V is TRBV6-5, with D possibly matching TRBD1 (6 bases). Germline CDR1 reads MNHEY; CDR2 reads SVGAGI. Trimming took off 6 bases at V and 4 bases at J, with 14 bases between the two ends. This CDR3 is 14 amino acids long. CDR3 residues: CASRIQGSADTQYF. CDR3 nucleotides: TGTGCCAGCAGAATTCAGGGGAGTGCAGATACGCAGTATTTT.

This clone was seen only a few times. This rearrangement joins TRBV19 to TRBJ1-5; D remains unclear. V was pared by 3 bases and J by 1 base, with 10 bases between. Looked up from germline, CDR1 is LNHDA and CDR2 is SQIVND (reference sequence). The CDR3 loop spans 15 amino acids. CDR3 nucleotide sequence: TGTGCCAGTAGTATTTTAGTACTCAGCAATCAGCCCCAGCATTTT. The encoded protein is CASSILVLSNQPQHF.

V is TRBV10-3 and J is TRBJ2-5; 8 bases align to TRBD2. Germline-derived CDR1 and CDR2 are ENHRY and SYGVKD. The CDR3 runs 15 residues. Trimming cost V 0 bases and J 5 bases; bases outside gene matches: 5. CDR3 sequence (DNA): TGTGCCATCAGTGAGTCCAGCGGGAGTGGGGAGACCCAGTACTTC. Translating gives CAISESSGSGETQYF.